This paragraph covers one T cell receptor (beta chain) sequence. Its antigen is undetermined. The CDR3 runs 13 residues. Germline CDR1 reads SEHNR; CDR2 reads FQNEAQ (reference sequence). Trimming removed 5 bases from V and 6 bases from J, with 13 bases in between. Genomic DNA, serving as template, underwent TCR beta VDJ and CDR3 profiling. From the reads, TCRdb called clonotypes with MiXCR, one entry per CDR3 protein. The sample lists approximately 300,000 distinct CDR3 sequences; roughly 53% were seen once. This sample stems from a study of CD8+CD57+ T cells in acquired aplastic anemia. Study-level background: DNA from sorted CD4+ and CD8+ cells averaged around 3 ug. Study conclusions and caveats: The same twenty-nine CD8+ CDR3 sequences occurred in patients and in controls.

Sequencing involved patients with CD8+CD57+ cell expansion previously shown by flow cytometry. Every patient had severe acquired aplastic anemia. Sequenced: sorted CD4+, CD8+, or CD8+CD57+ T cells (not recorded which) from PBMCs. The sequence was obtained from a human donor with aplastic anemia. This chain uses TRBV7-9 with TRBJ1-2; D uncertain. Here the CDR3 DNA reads TGTGCCAGCAGCCCTCCGCTATTGGATGGCTACACCTTC. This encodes CASSPPLLDGYTF.